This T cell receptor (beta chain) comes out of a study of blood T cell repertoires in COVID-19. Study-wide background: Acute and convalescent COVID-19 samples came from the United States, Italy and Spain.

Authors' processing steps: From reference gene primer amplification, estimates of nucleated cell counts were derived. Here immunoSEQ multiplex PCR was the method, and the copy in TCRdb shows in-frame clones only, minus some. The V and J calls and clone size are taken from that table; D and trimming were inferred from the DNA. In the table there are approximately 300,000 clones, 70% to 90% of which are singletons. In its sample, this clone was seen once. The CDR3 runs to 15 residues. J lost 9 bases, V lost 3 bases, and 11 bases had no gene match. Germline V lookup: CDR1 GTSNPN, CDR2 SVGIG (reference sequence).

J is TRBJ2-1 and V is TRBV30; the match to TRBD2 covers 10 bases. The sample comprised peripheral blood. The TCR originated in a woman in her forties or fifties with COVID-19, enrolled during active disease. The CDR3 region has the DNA TGTGCCTGGAGAAATACCGGGACTAGCGCAGGTGAGCAGTTCTTC. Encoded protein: CAWRNTGTSAGEQFF.